This passage covers 28 T cell receptor beta chains from one sample sequenced in a study of blood T cell repertoires in COVID-19 (TCRdb year 2020). Receptor libraries were prepared by the immunoSEQ multiplex PCR assay. TCRdb re-hosts the immuneACCESS table, in-frame sequences only. Its copies lack some clones; in the studies checked, an unresolved V gene accounts for under half of them, and the cause for the rest is not known. For this sample the table gives approximately 75,000 clones, of which around 80% were detected only once. The ten top clones hold 9.5% to 15% of the sample. Sequencing was done on a sample of peripheral blood. The source is a man aged 45-65 years with COVID-19, enrolled during active disease.

The CDR3: CARVRAGGSYNEQFF. The CDR3 coding sequence is TGTGCCCGGGTTAGGGCGGGAGGGAGCTACAATGAGCAGTTCTTC. The J gene is TRBJ2-1, the V gene TRBV21-1; TRBD2 is the table's D call, not checked against the DNA. TRBV21-1 is flagged as a pseudogene. The CDR3 length is 15 residues.

The chain combines TRBV11-2 with TRBJ2-5, with D tentatively TRBD2 (5 bases). This CDR3 region has 15 residues. Germline lookup yields CDR1 SGHAT and CDR2 FQNNGV. Trimming took off 3 bases at V and 1 base at J, with 12 bases between the two ends. The CDR3 sequence is CASSFLGSTQETQYF. CDR3 DNA: TGTGCCAGCAGCTTTTTGGGGAGCACCCAAGAGACCCAGTACTTC.

The genes are TRBV5-1 and TRBJ2-3; 8 positions match TRBD2. This CDR3 spans 15 amino acids. Germline V gene sequence: CDR1 SGHRS, CDR2 YFSETQ. V was clipped by 0 bases and J by 2 bases; unmatched bases: 2. For the CDR3, the DNA is TGCGCCAGCAGCTTGGACGGGAGGGCCACAGATACGCAGTATTTT. Protein sequence: CASSLDGRATDTQYF.

J is TRBJ1-2 and V is TRBV7-8, with D unclear. Germline assignment: CDR1 SGHVS and CDR2 FQNEAQ. This CDR3 has 14 amino acids. V was clipped by 5 bases and J by 2 bases, with 12 bases between them. Here the CDR3 DNA reads TGTGCCAGCAGCCCTGGAGGTAGAAACTATGGCTACACCTTC. Translating it yields CASSPGGRNYGYTF.

This clone appeared a single time. The chain links TRBV7-9 to TRBJ2-5; 10 positions match TRBD2. Germline loops: CDR1 SEHNR, CDR2 FQNEAQ (reference sequence). Trimming took 8 bases from V and 8 from J; bases not matched to a gene: 8. The length of the CDR3 is 13 residues. CDR3 region: CASQGASGGTQYF. The CDR3 nucleotides are TGTGCCAGCCAAGGAGCTAGCGGGGGAACCCAGTACTTC. Full variable domain (rest looked up from reference TRBV7-9 and TRBJ2-5): DTGVSQNPRHKITKRGQNVTFRCDPISEHNRLYWYRQTLGQGPEFLTYFQNEAQLEKSRLLSDRFSAERPKGSFSTLEIQRTEQGDSAMYLCASQGASGGTQYFGPGTRLLVL.

The gene calls are TRBV30 and TRBJ2-2; the D gene is possibly TRBD2 (5 bases). V shed 2 bases and J shed 2 bases, with 12 bases lying between them. Germline V lookup: CDR1 GTSNPN, CDR2 SVGIG (reference sequence). The CDR3 is 15 amino acids. This CDR3 reads CAWSRGGENTGELFF. The CDR3 region has the DNA TGTGCCTGGAGTAGAGGAGGAGAAAACACCGGGGAGCTGTTTTTT.

The CDR3 DNA is TGTGCCAGCAGCCAAGTAGATAACGAGCAGTACTTC. Its translation: CASSQVDNEQYF. The chain recombines TRBV3-1 (or the pseudogene TRBV3-2) with TRBJ2-7; D gene uncertain. Germline CDR1 reads LGHDT; CDR2 reads YNNKEL (reference sequence). V lost 1 base, J lost 5 bases, and 6 bases lay in between. The CDR3 is made up of 12 amino acids.

J is TRBJ1-4 and V is TRBV9; TRBD1 agrees at 7 bases. The CDR3 covers 14 residues. V dropped 3 bases and J dropped 4; count of bases not matched to a gene: 3. The germline V gene has CDR1 SGDLS and CDR2 YYNGEE. CDR3 DNA: TGTGCCAGCAGCGGGACAGGACGTAATGAAAAACTGTTTTTT. Translation: CASSGTGRNEKLFF.

V usage is TRBV5-6 and J usage is TRBJ2-3, with 10 bases that match TRBD2. This CDR3 is 17 amino acids long. The V gene's germline CDR1 is SGHDT and CDR2 YYEEEE. J lost 2 bases, V lost 4 bases, and 10 bases had no gene match. The CDR3 region is CASSRKRTSGLTDTQYF. CDR3 bases: TGTGCCAGCAGCCGAAAGCGGACTAGCGGCCTCACAGATACGCAGTATTTT.

The chain has TRBV9 and TRBJ1-3, with 7 positions matching TRBD1. The CDR3 is 15 amino acids. Germline CDR1 SGDLS, CDR2 YYNGEE. Unmatched junction bases numbered 7, after V lost 5 bases and J lost 2 bases. The CDR3 reads CASSITGATGNTIYF. In DNA, the CDR3 is TGTGCCAGCAGTATCACAGGGGCGACTGGAAACACCATATATTTT.

The rearrangement links TRBV3-1 (or the pseudogene TRBV3-2) to TRBJ2-7; possibly TRBD1 for D (6 bases). CDR1 and CDR2 from the germline V gene are LGHDT and YNNKEL (reference sequence). V was pared by 8 bases and J by 3 bases, with 8 bases between. The CDR3 length is 11 residues. CDR3 coding DNA: TGTGCCAGCCGGGGACACTACGAGCAGTACTTC. It codes for CASRGHYEQYF.

This clone was picked up a small number of times. This chain joins TRBV18 and TRBJ2-2; 7 nucleotides match TRBD1. The CDR3 covers 12 residues. Germline CDR1 is KGHSH and CDR2 is LQKENI. CDR3 amino acids: CATGERSGELFF. In DNA, the CDR3 is TGTGCTACAGGGGAACGGAGCGGGGAGCTGTTTTTT.

The CDR3 DNA reads as TGCGCCAGCAGCCCAGGACTAGCGTTTAACACCGGGGAGCTGTTTTTT. Translation gives CASSPGLAFNTGELFF. The V and J genes are TRBV5-1 and TRBJ2-2; TRBD2 matches 9 bases. The CDR3 loop spans 16 amino acids. V lost 4 bases, J lost 2 bases, and 6 bases stayed unmatched. CDR1 is SGHRS and CDR2 is YFSETQ in the germline V gene.

This clone was recorded only once. This rearrangement joins TRBV7-2 to TRBJ2-3, with 8 nucleotides matching TRBD1. CDR3 length: 15 residues. The trim removed 5 bases at V and 1 base at J, leaving 5 bases unmatched. Looked up from germline, CDR1 is SGHTA and CDR2 is FQGNSA. The CDR3 spells CASSPDRVRTDTQYF. Written as DNA, the CDR3 is TGTGCCAGCAGCCCGGACAGGGTCCGCACAGATACGCAGTATTTT.

This clone showed up just once. This chain uses TRBV29-1 with TRBJ2-2; 8 bases agree with TRBD1. J gave up 6 bases and V 6 bases, and 6 bases lay outside the gene matches. Looked up from germline, CDR1 is SQVTM and CDR2 is ANQGSEA. The CDR3 has 13 residues. DNA of the CDR3: TGCAGCGTCGCAGCAGGGGGCTCCGGGGAGCTGTTTTTT. It yields the protein CSVAAGGSGELFF.

The rearrangement joins TRBV10-3 to TRBJ2-2, with a weak D call TRBD1 (7 bases). V lost 2 bases and J 3 bases, leaving 10 bases between the germline ends. The germline CDR1 and CDR2 sequences are ENHRY and SYGVKD. This CDR3 region has 15 residues. The CDR3 coding sequence is TGTGCCATCAGTGAGACAGGGGAGGACACCGGGGAGCTGTTTTTT. Translated, it gives CAISETGEDTGELFF.

The CDR3 DNA follows: TGTGCCTGGAGTGTGGGAGTCCGAGAGACCCAGTACTTC. Its protein product is CAWSVGVRETQYF. V usage is TRBV30 and J usage is TRBJ2-5, with D tentatively TRBD2 (5 bases). The CDR3 consists of 13 residues. Trimming took off 0 bases at V and 4 bases at J, with 9 bases between the two ends. The germline V gene has CDR1 GTSNPN and CDR2 SVGIG (reference sequence).

The chain couples TRBV30 to TRBJ2-3; 8 bases match TRBD2. Germline V gives CDR1 GTSNPN, CDR2 SVGIG (reference sequence). The CDR3 has 15 amino acids. The junction had 8 bases not matched to a gene; V was cut back by 4 bases and J by 2 bases. CDR3 loop: CAWTPGLAYTDTQYF. In nucleotides, the CDR3 is TGTGCCTGGACCCCCGGACTAGCCTACACAGATACGCAGTATTTT.

The V gene is TRBV5-1, the J gene TRBJ2-3, with D unclear. The CDR3 loop spans 13 amino acids. V lost 0 bases to trimming and J lost 4 bases, with 6 bases between them. The V gene's germline CDR1 is SGHRS and CDR2 YFSETQ. The chain's CDR3 is CASSLVIADTQYF. The CDR3 DNA is TGCGCCAGCAGCTTGGTTATTGCAGATACGCAGTATTTT.

The genes are TRBV19 and TRBJ1-4; 11 bases match TRBD1. The CDR3 runs 15 residues. V lost 5 bases to trimming and J lost 8 bases; unmatched junction nucleotides: 7. CDR1 and CDR2 (germline): LNHDA, SQIVND (reference sequence). The CDR3 region has the DNA TGTGCCAGTAGTCCTCGGGACAGGGGGAACGAAAAACTGTTTTTT. It specifies CASSPRDRGNEKLFF.

CDR3 amino acids: CASSTVAGADTQYF. For the CDR3, the DNA is TGTGCCAGCAGTACCGTAGCGGGAGCCGATACGCAGTATTTT. This chain joins TRBV27 and TRBJ2-3; 9 nucleotides line up with TRBD2. The CDR3 is made up of 14 amino acids. Unmatched junction bases numbered 6, after V lost 5 bases and J lost 6 bases. From germline, CDR1 is MNHEY and CDR2 SMNVEV (reference sequence).

V usage is TRBV5-4 and J usage is TRBJ1-3; 8 nucleotides agree with TRBD1. V lost 4 bases, J lost 8 bases, and 14 bases stayed unmatched. The CDR3 loop spans 16 amino acids. Germline V gene data show CDR1 as SGHNT and CDR2 as YYREEE (reference sequence). Here the CDR3 reads CASSPAKTGAGDTIYF. The CDR3 nucleotides read TGTGCCAGCAGCCCCGCTAAGACAGGGGCGGGGGACACCATATATTTT.

The chain joins TRBV28 to TRBJ1-5; TRBD1 agrees at 10 bases. This CDR3 region has 18 residues. V lost 4 bases and J lost 2; bases outside the gene matches: 11. Germline CDR1 reads MDHEN; CDR2 reads SYDVKM. The CDR3 sequence is CASSSPGQGLRGNQPQHF. CDR3 nucleotide sequence: TGTGCCAGCAGTTCCCCGGGACAGGGGCTCCGTGGCAATCAGCCCCAGCATTTT.

The CDR3 loop is CAWRGQGHQPQHF. The CDR3 DNA reads as TGTGCCTGGAGAGGACAGGGTCATCAGCCCCAGCATTTT. The chain joins TRBV30 to TRBJ1-5, with 8 bases that match TRBD1. This CDR3 is 13 amino acids long. After removal of 3 bases from V and 5 bases from J, the junction contained 3 bases not matched to a gene. Per germline, CDR1 GTSNPN and CDR2 SVGIG (reference sequence).

This sequence joins TRBV27 and TRBJ2-7; 9 nucleotides align to TRBD1. The CDR3 totals 13 residues. The germline CDR1 and CDR2 sequences are MNHEY and SMNVEV (reference sequence). Unmatched junction bases numbered 12, after V lost 6 bases and J lost 12 bases. CDR3 sequence: CASRDADRGPSYF. CDR3 coding DNA: TGTGCCAGCAGGGACGCGGACAGGGGTCCCTCGTACTTC.

The chain has TRBV6-1 and TRBJ2-3; TRBD1 matches 11 bases. Germline CDR1 MNHNS, CDR2 SASEGT. CDR3 length equals 14 residues. The V gene end was trimmed by 1 base and the J gene end by 11 bases; junction bases not matched to a gene: 5. In DNA form, the CDR3 reads TGTGCCAGCAGTGAAGGGACAGGGGGCGAAAGGCAGTATTTT. Translating it yields CASSEGTGGERQYF.

This rearrangement joins TRBV9 to TRBJ2-3; tentative D call: TRBD2 (6 bases). Germline lookup yields CDR1 SGDLS and CDR2 YYNGEE. V dropped 6 bases and J dropped 2 bases, with 16 bases sitting between them. The CDR3 spans 15 residues. The CDR3 coding sequence is TGTGCCAGCACCGCATCCGCGGGGCTCACAGATACGCAGTATTTT. Translating gives CASTASAGLTDTQYF.

The chain carries TRBV6-1 and TRBJ1-5; TRBD1 is a possible D gene (5 bases). Looked up from germline, CDR1 is MNHNS and CDR2 is SASEGT. CDR3 length: 14 residues. V lost 3 bases to trimming and J lost 4 bases, with 10 bases between them. CDR3 region: CASSEWGRNQPQHF. The CDR3 coding sequence is TGTGCCAGCAGTGAGTGGGGGAGGAATCAGCCCCAGCATTTT.